This entry lists 32 T cell receptor beta chains sequenced from one sample in a study of T cell responses to AZD1222 COVID-19 vaccine. Generated by immunoSEQ multiplex PCR, the TCRdb table keeps only in-frame clones and is missing some. The sample yields about 140,000 clones, less than 95% seen once. The starting material was peripheral blood, obtained 28 days after the second AZD1222 dose. All receptors derive from an adult who received the AZD1222 COVID-19 vaccine.

V gene TRBV7-9 combines with J gene TRBJ2-5; D remains unclear. CDR3 length equals 15 residues. The germline CDR1 and CDR2 sequences are SEHNR and FQNEAQ (reference sequence). V was trimmed by 5 bases and J by 1 base, leaving 14 bases between them. Here the CDR3 reads CASSARIGLQETQYF. The DNA for the CDR3 is TGTGCCAGCAGCGCCCGAATTGGCCTCCAAGAGACCCAGTACTTC. Using reference TRBV7-9 and TRBJ2-5 for the parts outside the CDR3, the full variable domain is DTGVSQNPRHKITKRGQNVTFRCDPISEHNRLYWYRQTLGQGPEFLTYFQNEAQLEKSRLLSDRFSAERPKGSFSTLEIQRTEQGDSAMYLCASSARIGLQETQYFGPGTRLLVL.

The V call is TRBV24-1, the J call TRBJ2-1; 10 bases align to TRBD2. The V and J ends lost 5 bases and 8 bases, in that order; junction bases with no gene match: 8. The CDR3 is 15 amino acids. Germline V gives CDR1 KGHDR, CDR2 SFDVKD. The CDR3 nucleotides read TGTGCCACCAGTGCGAGACTAGCGGGTACTGATGAGCAGTTCTTC. It yields the protein CATSARLAGTDEQFF.

The genes are TRBV7-2 and TRBJ1-5; 7 bases match TRBD1. V gave up 7 bases and J gave up 6 bases; unmatched junction bases: 6. The V gene's germline CDR1 is SGHTA and CDR2 FQGNSA. This CDR3 contains 13 residues. The CDR3 coding sequence is TGTGCCAGCAACACACAGGGGAGTCAGCCCCAGCATTTT. Its protein product is CASNTQGSQPQHF.

On this clone: Additional DNA sequences in this sample encode the identical CDR3. The rearrangement links TRBV5-1 to TRBJ2-3; 13 nucleotides align to TRBD2. Germline trimming cut 4 bases from V and 3 bases from J; bases unmatched to any gene: 5. CDR3 length equals 16 residues. Germline V gene lookup returns CDR1 SGHRS and CDR2 YFSETQ. The DNA for the CDR3 is TGCGCCAGCAGCCTAGGGACTAGCGGGGCGACAGATACGCAGTATTTT. Translating it yields CASSLGTSGATDTQYF.

The CDR3 bases are TGTGCCAGCAGCTTAGAGAGGGACAGGGGGAGGACTGAAGCTTTCTTT. Its protein product is CASSLERDRGRTEAFF. The gene calls are TRBV7-2 and TRBJ1-1; 11 bases map to TRBD1. With V trimmed by 1 base and J by 5 bases, 6 bases remained unmatched. From germline, CDR1 is SGHTA and CDR2 FQGNSA. The CDR3 totals 16 residues.

The V call is TRBV13, the J call TRBJ2-7; D is possibly TRBD1 (6 bases). CDR1 is PRHDT and CDR2 is FYEKMQ in the germline V gene (reference sequence). V gave up 2 bases and J gave up 5 bases, with 10 bases separating them. The CDR3 has 13 residues. The CDR3 coding sequence is TGTGCCAGCAGCTTAAGGCAGGGGAACGAGCAGTACTTC. The encoded protein is CASSLRQGNEQYF.

The chain joins TRBV3-1 (or the pseudogene TRBV3-2) to TRBJ1-5, with D hard to call. The CDR3 is 14 amino acids. Germline lookup yields CDR1 LGHDT and CDR2 YNNKEL (reference sequence). The V gene lost 4 bases and the J gene lost 1 base, with 8 bases spanning the gap. The CDR3 protein is CASSRTASNQPQHF. The CDR3 DNA sequence: TGTGCCAGCAGCCGGACTGCGAGCAATCAGCCCCAGCATTTT.

This clone has just one count. This rearrangement joins TRBV6-5 to TRBJ2-7, with D perhaps matching TRBD1 or TRBD2 (6 bases each). This CDR3 has 15 residues. V lost 4 bases, J lost 0 bases, and 13 bases lay in between. Germline loops: CDR1 MNHEY, CDR2 SVGAGI. The CDR3 nucleotides read TGTGCCAGCAGTTTTCCGGGGGCCAGCTCCTACGAGCAGTACTTC. Its translation: CASSFPGASSYEQYF.

This chain connects TRBV29-1 to TRBJ1-2; no clear D gene. This CDR3 has 13 residues. Trimming removed 3 bases at V and 7 bases at J, with 15 bases between. Germline assignment: CDR1 SQVTM and CDR2 ANQGSEA. CDR3: CSVDLAFSGGYTF. DNA of the CDR3: TGCAGCGTTGATTTGGCATTCTCGGGTGGCTACACCTTC.

This clone came up a few times. This chain links TRBV2 with TRBJ2-2; 7 bases are shared with TRBD1. V lost 3 bases, J lost 3 bases, and 7 bases stayed unmatched. CDR3 length: 16 residues. CDR1 is SNHLY and CDR2 is FYNNEI in the germline V gene. The CDR3 reads CASSDFMGTDTGELFF. The CDR3 coding sequence is TGTGCCAGCAGTGATTTTATGGGGACAGACACCGGGGAGCTGTTTTTT.

The rearrangement uses TRBV10-3 and TRBJ2-2, with D perhaps TRBD1 or TRBD2 (5 bases each). CDR3 length: 12 amino acids. Germline-derived CDR1 and CDR2 are ENHRY and SYGVKD. V was shortened by 7 bases and J by 8 bases, with 11 bases between the two germline ends. CDR3 nucleotide sequence: TGTGCCATCACCGGGACCCGAGGGGAGCTGTTTTTT. Its translation: CAITGTRGELFF.

The chain uses TRBV5-1 and TRBJ2-3, with D possibly matching TRBD2 (7 bases). The V gene's germline CDR1 is SGHRS and CDR2 YFSETQ. The CDR3 is 15 residues long. Trimming took 7 bases from V and 0 from J, leaving 15 bases between them. The CDR3 here is CASRLGGASTDTQYF. Here the CDR3 DNA reads TGCGCCAGCCGGTTGGGGGGGGCCAGCACAGATACGCAGTATTTT.

The chain recombines TRBV4-2 with TRBJ2-1; 8 positions match TRBD2. CDR1 is LGHNA, CDR2 YNFKEQ, per germline. V gave up 0 bases and J gave up 5 bases; unmatched junction bases: 6. There are 16 residues in the CDR3. This CDR3 is CASSQDRIAGNNEQFF. In nucleotides, the CDR3 is TGTGCCAGCAGCCAAGATCGAATAGCGGGGAACAATGAGCAGTTCTTC.

In this sample, this clone turned up once. V is TRBV5-1 and J is TRBJ2-7; 7 bases are shared with TRBD1. The V and J ends lost 5 bases and 5 bases, in that order; junction bases with no gene match: 10. This CDR3 spans 14 amino acids. CDR1 and CDR2 from the germline V gene are SGHRS and YFSETQ. The CDR3 reads CASRQKTGLNEQYF. For the CDR3, the DNA is TGCGCCAGCAGACAGAAGACAGGGTTGAACGAGCAGTACTTC. The whole variable domain, filled in from reference TRBV5-1 and TRBJ2-7, reads KAGVTQTPRYLIKTRGQQVTLSCSPISGHRSVSWYQQTPGQGLQFLFEYFSETQRNKGNFPGRFSGRQFSNSRSEMNVSTLELGDSALYLCASRQKTGLNEQYFGPGTRLTVT.

In this sample, this clone turned up once. This rearrangement joins TRBV27 to TRBJ2-3; no firm D call. There are 15 residues in the CDR3. Between the trimmed V and J ends, which lost 6 bases and 4 bases, there was a span of 17 bases. Germline V gene sequence: CDR1 MNHEY, CDR2 SMNVEV (reference sequence). The CDR3 loop reads CASRFDPGGSDTQYF. CDR3 DNA sequence: TGTGCCAGCAGATTCGACCCGGGTGGGTCAGATACGCAGTATTTT.

The chain employs TRBV13 and TRBJ2-2; no clear D. Trimming shortened V by 4 bases and J by 5 bases, and 14 bases separated the two germline ends. The germline V gene encodes CDR1 PRHDT and CDR2 FYEKMQ (reference sequence). CDR3 length: 15 residues. CDR3 sequence reads: CASSSSIKNTGELFF. The CDR3 DNA reads TGTGCCAGCAGCTCCTCAATTAAAAATACCGGGGAGCTGTTTTTT.

The V gene is TRBV6-5, the J gene TRBJ1-1; D is unclear. The CDR3 has 13 residues. The ends were cut back, 2 bases at V and 1 base at J, with 5 bases in the middle. Germline loops: CDR1 MNHEY, CDR2 SVGAGI. This chain's CDR3 is CASSYPGNTEAFF. In DNA, the CDR3 is TGTGCCAGCAGTTACCCAGGGAACACTGAAGCTTTCTTT.

With regard to this clone: Other DNA sequences in this sample translate to the same CDR3. This rearrangement joins TRBV28 to TRBJ1-2; 10 nucleotides line up with TRBD1. Germline CDR1 and CDR2: MDHEN and SYDVKM. Unmatched junction bases numbered 6, after V lost 6 bases and J lost 8 bases. CDR3 length: 13 amino acids. This CDR3 reads CASSTGQGYGYTF. The CDR3 nucleotides read TGTGCCAGCAGCACGGGACAGGGGTACGGCTACACCTTC.

The chain has TRBV2 and TRBJ1-5, with 8 nucleotides matching TRBD1. The V gene's germline CDR1 is SNHLY and CDR2 FYNNEI. This CDR3 has 14 amino acids. V gave up 8 bases and J gave up 6 bases; unmatched junction bases: 9. CDR3 residues: CASGRTGKSQPQHF. In DNA form, the CDR3 reads TGTGCCAGCGGCAGGACAGGGAAGAGTCAGCCCCAGCATTTT.

The rearrangement joins TRBV6-6 to TRBJ2-7; 11 positions match TRBD2. The germline gives CDR1 MNHNY, CDR2 SVGAGI (reference sequence). The CDR3 loop spans 14 amino acids. Germline trimming cut 5 bases from V and 6 bases from J; bases unmatched to any gene: 6. The CDR3 protein is CASSASGGNGEQYF. CDR3 nucleotides: TGTGCCAGCAGTGCTAGCGGGGGGAACGGCGAGCAGTACTTC.

The chain combines TRBV5-1 with TRBJ2-3; D is unresolved. This CDR3 region has 12 residues. Germline V lookup: CDR1 SGHRS, CDR2 YFSETQ. V was cut by 0 bases and J by 4 bases, with 3 bases left in between. The CDR3 DNA reads TGCGCCAGCAGCTTGGCAGCAGATACGCAGTATTTT. Its translation is CASSLAADTQYF. Supplemented by reference TRBV5-1 and TRBJ2-3, the full variable domain reads KAGVTQTPRYLIKTRGQQVTLSCSPISGHRSVSWYQQTPGQGLQFLFEYFSETQRNKGNFPGRFSGRQFSNSRSEMNVSTLELGDSALYLCASSLAADTQYFGPGTRLTVL.

The chain recombines TRBV30 with TRBJ2-2, with 9 bases lining up with TRBD1. The V gene's germline CDR1 is GTSNPN and CDR2 SVGIG (reference sequence). The V gene end was trimmed by 3 bases and the J gene end by 1 base; junction bases not matched to a gene: 3. The CDR3 is 15 amino acids. Here the CDR3 DNA reads TGTGCCTGGAGCCCGGACAGGGGGAACACCGGGGAGCTGTTTTTT. Translated: CAWSPDRGNTGELFF.

The V gene is TRBV5-1, the J gene TRBJ2-7, with TRBD1 identical over 12 bases. This CDR3 comprises 17 residues. V gave up 4 bases and J gave up 6 bases; unmatched junction bases: 14. CDR1 is SGHRS and CDR2 is YFSETQ in the germline V gene. CDR3 nucleotide sequence: TGCGCCAGCAGCAACTCCGGGACAGGGGGCCTCTCGGGCGAGCAGTACTTC. Translating gives CASSNSGTGGLSGEQYF.

This chain links TRBV7-9 with TRBJ1-6, with TRBD1 as a possible D gene (5 bases). Trimming cost V 1 base and J 0 bases, with 16 bases left between them. This CDR3 contains 19 residues. Germline V gene data show CDR1 as SEHNR and CDR2 as FQNEAQ (reference sequence). CDR3 nucleotides: TGTGCCAGCAGCTTAGTGAGGCCAGGGACGAGCTCCTATAATTCACCCCTCCACTTT. Translating gives CASSLVRPGTSSYNSPLHF.

The chain is built from TRBV4-1 and TRBJ2-1; 8 nucleotides agree with TRBD2. Unmatched junction bases numbered 16, after V lost 3 bases and J lost 9 bases. CDR3 size: 17 residues. CDR1 and CDR2 from the germline V gene are MGHRA and YSYEKL. CDR3: CASSQNAGTRAITEQFF. Written as DNA, the CDR3 is TGCGCCAGCAGCCAGAATGCGGGGACTAGAGCTATCACTGAGCAGTTCTTC.

V gene TRBV5-1 combines with J gene TRBJ2-3, with D possibly TRBD1 on 5 matching bases. Germline CDR1 is SGHRS and CDR2 is YFSETQ. This CDR3 spans 14 amino acids. The V end lost 0 bases, the J end lost 0 bases, and 5 bases lay between the germline ends. CDR3 sequence: CASSLGQSTDTQYF. The CDR3 DNA follows: TGCGCCAGCAGCTTGGGACAGAGCACAGATACGCAGTATTTT. The entire variable domain, with the rest obtained from reference TRBV5-1 and TRBJ2-3, is as follows: KAGVTQTPRYLIKTRGQQVTLSCSPISGHRSVSWYQQTPGQGLQFLFEYFSETQRNKGNFPGRFSGRQFSNSRSEMNVSTLELGDSALYLCASSLGQSTDTQYFGPGTRLTVL.

The chain joins TRBV19 to TRBJ1-4, with TRBD1 identical over 10 bases. Germline assignment: CDR1 LNHDA and CDR2 SQIVND (reference sequence). This CDR3 is built from 14 residues. The V segment lost 6 bases and the J segment 6 bases; nucleotides outside the gene matches: 4. The CDR3 spells CASRMGQGHEKLFF. CDR3 DNA: TGTGCCAGTAGGATGGGACAGGGGCATGAAAAACTGTTTTTT.

The V gene is TRBV9, the J gene TRBJ1-2; D is unclear. This CDR3 region has 19 residues. Trimming left V 0 bases short and J 2 bases short, with 23 bases between. From germline, CDR1 is SGDLS and CDR2 YYNGEE. This CDR3 reads CASSVAGVLGKGGNYGYTF. DNA for the CDR3: TGTGCCAGCAGCGTAGCTGGGGTGCTGGGGAAGGGAGGGAACTATGGCTACACCTTC.

The chain is built from TRBV5-1 and TRBJ1-4; 9 nucleotides align to TRBD1. CDR3 length: 18 amino acids. Germline CDR1 reads SGHRS; CDR2 reads YFSETQ. The V and J ends lost 2 bases and 8 bases, in that order; junction bases with no gene match: 16. The CDR3 nucleotides read TGCGCCAGCAGCTTTTTATCCCCGGGACAGGGAATGGAAGAAAAACTGTTTTTT. Protein sequence: CASSFLSPGQGMEEKLFF.

J is TRBJ1-2 and V is TRBV5-4; D is ambiguous. The germline V gene encodes CDR1 SGHNT and CDR2 YYREEE (reference sequence). Trimming stripped 3 bases from V and 4 bases from J, with 10 bases between. This CDR3 has 13 residues. The CDR3 coding sequence is TGTGCCAGCAGCTCGGACGGACTCTATGGCTACACCTTC. This gives the protein CASSSDGLYGYTF.

This clone has a single count. The V gene is TRBV12-3 or TRBV12-4, the J gene TRBJ1-6, with D unresolved. Between the trimmed V and J ends, which lost 7 bases and 7 bases, there was a span of 11 bases. The CDR3 contains 13 residues. The CDR3 DNA sequence: TGTGCCAGCACCAAGGGCCCGAATTCACCCCTCCACTTT. It is translated as CASTKGPNSPLHF.

The chain uses TRBV11-2 and TRBJ2-2; tentative D call: TRBD2 (6 bases). Germline V gene data show CDR1 as SGHAT and CDR2 as FQNNGV. Trimming removed 5 bases from V and 2 bases from J, with 18 bases in between. CDR3 length: 17 amino acids. The CDR3 coding sequence is TGTGCCAGCAGCCCAGGAGAGTGGGACTTCAACACCGGGGAGCTGTTTTTT. Its protein is CASSPGEWDFNTGELFF.